The 22 T cell receptor beta chains given below trace back to one sample, sequenced in a study of blood T cell repertoires in COVID-19 (dated by TCRdb to 2018 to 2021). Library method: the immunoSEQ multiplex PCR assay. TCRdb took this table from immuneACCESS and kept in-frame rearrangements with V and J called. Such tables lack part of the clones; where checked against another copy, unresolved V genes explain under half of the gap, and the rest is unexplained. This sample gives over 150,000 clones in total; roughly 84% of them show up just once. The ten largest clones represent roughly 7% of the sample. Sequences were obtained from PBMCs or T cells enriched from blood (not recorded which). These TCRs come from a man aged 35 to 55 who had recovered from COVID-19.

The V call is TRBV5-8, the J call TRBJ1-5; TRBD1 is a possible D gene (6 bases). This CDR3 region has 18 residues. Trimming stripped 1 base from V and 6 bases from J, with 23 bases between. Germline V gives CDR1 SGHTS, CDR2 YDEGEE. CDR3 DNA: TGTGCCAGCAGCTTGATGTATTCGGCAGGGGCAACGGCTCAGCCCCAGCATTTT. It encodes CASSLMYSAGATAQPQHF.

The V gene is TRBV5-1, the J gene TRBJ1-1; D may be TRBD1 (5 bases). CDR3 size: 17 residues. V shed 0 bases and J shed 0 bases, with 15 bases lying between them. The germline CDR1 and CDR2 sequences are SGHRS and YFSETQ. The CDR3 spells CASSLGTDTTVNTEAFF. For the CDR3, the DNA is TGCGCCAGCAGCTTGGGGACGGACACCACCGTGAACACTGAAGCTTTCTTT.

This clone has a single count. This sequence joins TRBV28 and TRBJ1-4, with a tentative D call TRBD1 (5 bases). The CDR3 consists of 15 residues. V was cut by 3 bases and J by 7 bases, with 15 bases left in between. Germline V gene lookup returns CDR1 MDHEN and CDR2 SYDVKM. The CDR3 here is CASSLLSGKGEKLFF. For the CDR3, the DNA is TGTGCCAGCAGTTTGCTATCAGGGAAGGGTGAAAAACTGTTTTTT.

The J gene is TRBJ1-6, the V gene TRBV5-6, with D unclear. Trimming took 4 bases from V and 7 from J, leaving 6 bases between them. Per the germline V gene, CDR1 is SGHDT and CDR2 is YYEEEE. There are 12 residues in the CDR3. This CDR3 reads CASSVINSPLHF. The CDR3 DNA is TGTGCCAGCAGCGTTATCAATTCACCCCTCCACTTT. Filled out from reference TRBV5-6 and TRBJ1-6, the complete variable domain reads DAGVTQSPTHLIKTRGQQVTLRCSPKSGHDTVSWYQQALGQGPQFIFQYYEEEERQRGNFPDRFSGHQFPNYSSELNVNALLLGDSALYLCASSVINSPLHFGNGTRLTVT.

This rearrangement joins TRBV7-8 to TRBJ1-5; D is ambiguous. In germline, CDR1 is SGHVS, CDR2 FQNEAQ. Between the trimmed V and J ends, which lost 5 bases and 0 bases, there was a span of 8 bases. The CDR3 is 14 residues long. The CDR3 loop reads CASSVRSSNQPQHF. CDR3 nucleotide sequence: TGTGCCAGCAGCGTGCGGAGTAGCAATCAGCCCCAGCATTTT. Looking up the rest from reference TRBV7-8 and TRBJ1-5 gives the full variable domain: GAGVSQSPRYKVAKRGQDVALRCDPISGHVSLFWYQQALGQGPEFLTYFQNEAQLDKSGLPSDRFFAERPEGSVSTLKIQRTQQEDSAVYLCASSVRSSNQPQHFGDGTRLSIL.

This chain links TRBV7-9 with TRBJ2-4, with 12 bases matching TRBD2. V was clipped by 1 base and J by 1 base; unmatched bases: 8. This CDR3 contains 19 residues. Germline CDR1 is SEHNR and CDR2 is FQNEAQ (reference sequence). The CDR3 coding sequence is TGTGCCAGCAGCTTAGGACTAGCGGGGGCACAGATGGCCAAAAACATTCAGTACTTC. This gives the protein CASSLGLAGAQMAKNIQYF.

The chain carries TRBV7-2 and TRBJ1-6, with 7 positions matching TRBD1. The CDR3 runs to 17 residues. Germline V gene lookup returns CDR1 SGHTA and CDR2 FQGNSA. V shed 1 base and J 6 bases; nucleotides not matched to a gene: 9. CDR3 nucleotides: TGTGCCAGCAGCTTAGGATCCGGCGGGACAGTTAATTCACCCCTCCACTTT. This gives the protein CASSLGSGGTVNSPLHF.

This chain links TRBV7-7 with TRBJ1-1; possible D gene TRBD1, 5 bases. The germline CDR1 and CDR2 sequences are SSHAT and FNYEAQ (reference sequence). With 5 bases removed from V and 0 bases from J, the gap between germline ends came to 7 bases. This CDR3 is 13 amino acids long. In nucleotides, the CDR3 is TGTGCCAGCAGCGCAGGGCTGAACACTGAAGCTTTCTTT. Encoded protein: CASSAGLNTEAFF.

The chain is built from TRBV30 and TRBJ1-5; 8 bases fit TRBD1. The junction had 10 bases not matched to a gene; V was cut back by 5 bases and J by 4 bases. Germline CDR1 reads GTSNPN; CDR2 reads SVGIG (reference sequence). This CDR3 contains 15 residues. CDR3: CAWSGRDRKNQPQHF. CDR3 in DNA: TGTGCCTGGTCCGGGCGGGACAGGAAAAATCAGCCCCAGCATTTT.

Only a few counts were recorded for this clone. The genes are TRBV21-1 and TRBJ1-5; the table's D call TRBD1 went unverified against the DNA. TRBV21-1 is termed a pseudogene. The CDR3 has 17 amino acids. This chain's CDR3 is CASSKGQGVIVNQPQHF. CDR3 in DNA: TGTGCCAGCAGCAAAGGGCAGGGGGTCATTGTCAATCAGCCCCAGCATTTT.

V and J are TRBV4-2 and TRBJ1-4; possibly TRBD1 for D (5 bases). Per germline, CDR1 LGHNA and CDR2 YNFKEQ. The CDR3 extends over 15 amino acids. Trimming stripped 7 bases from V and 0 bases from J, with 12 bases between. The CDR3 DNA reads as TGTGCCAGCACCGGTGACAGTGCAACTAATGAAAAACTGTTTTTT. Its protein is CASTGDSATNEKLFF.

V is TRBV30 and J is TRBJ1-1; 8 nucleotides align to TRBD1. Trimming took 0 bases from V and 0 from J; bases not matched to a gene: 9. This CDR3 comprises 17 residues. CDR1 GTSNPN and CDR2 SVGIG come from the germline V gene (reference sequence). The CDR3 DNA is TGTGCCTGGAGTGTACGGACAGGGAGGAGGATGAACACTGAAGCTTTCTTT. Translation: CAWSVRTGRRMNTEAFF.

The J gene is TRBJ1-1, the V gene TRBV6-1, with D uncertain. Germline CDR1 and CDR2: MNHNS and SASEGT. Trimming shortened V by 1 base and J by 1 base, and 4 bases separated the two germline ends. This CDR3 has 13 amino acids. CDR3 sequence: CASSEVRNTEAFF. The CDR3 nucleotides are TGTGCCAGCAGTGAAGTTCGGAACACTGAAGCTTTCTTT.

The chain recombines TRBV7-9 with TRBJ1-2; a weak D match, TRBD1 (6 bases). Trimming stripped 1 base from V and 1 base from J, with 13 bases between. The germline V gene has CDR1 SEHNR and CDR2 FQNEAQ (reference sequence). CDR3 length: 16 amino acids. The DNA for the CDR3 is TGTGCCAGCAGCTTAGGTCTAACAGGGAATAACTATGGCTACACCTTC. Translation: CASSLGLTGNNYGYTF.

The V and J genes are TRBV7-9 and TRBJ2-5; maybe TRBD1 (6 bases). V shed 2 bases and J shed 5 bases, with 18 bases lying between them. CDR3 size: 16 residues. Germline V gene lookup returns CDR1 SEHNR and CDR2 FQNEAQ (reference sequence). Here the CDR3 DNA reads TGTGCCAGCAGCTTATCGTTAGGACAGCTCGGGGAGACCCAGTACTTC. Translation gives CASSLSLGQLGETQYF. Variable domain in full (rest from reference TRBV7-9 and TRBJ2-5): DTGVSQNPRHKITKRGQNVTFRCDPISEHNRLYWYRQTLGQGPEFLTYFQNEAQLEKSRLLSDRFSAERPKGSFSTLEIQRTEQGDSAMYLCASSLSLGQLGETQYFGPGTRLLVL.

V gene TRBV3-1 (or the pseudogene TRBV3-2) combines with J gene TRBJ2-7; 7 positions agree with TRBD1. In germline, CDR1 is LGHDT, CDR2 YNNKEL (reference sequence). The length of the CDR3 is 12 residues. Trimming cost V 1 base and J 10 bases; bases outside gene matches: 4. The CDR3 is CASSQGGGRQYF. The DNA of the CDR3 is TGTGCCAGCAGCCAAGGAGGGGGCCGCCAGTACTTC.

The chain combines TRBV5-1 with TRBJ1-6; 7 positions agree with TRBD1. CDR1 is SGHRS and CDR2 is YFSETQ in the germline V gene. The CDR3 sequence is 16 residues long. V trimming: 4 bases; J trimming: 6 bases; junction bases outside the gene matches: 10. The CDR3 coding sequence is TGCGCCAGCAGCCGCACCGCCGGGACAGTTAATTCACCCCTCCACTTT. It codes for CASSRTAGTVNSPLHF.

CDR3 sequence (DNA): TGTGCCAGCAGAACATGGCGGGAGCCCGGGGAGCTGTTTTTT. Encoded protein: CASRTWREPGELFF. The chain recombines TRBV28 with TRBJ2-2; TRBD2 agrees at 7 bases. The CDR3 has 14 amino acids. Unmatched junction bases numbered 7, after V lost 6 bases and J lost 6 bases. The germline V gene encodes CDR1 MDHEN and CDR2 SYDVKM.

V usage is TRBV10-1 and J usage is TRBJ1-2; D is undetermined. Germline V CDR1 and CDR2: WNHNN, SYGVQD (reference sequence). Trimming stripped 0 bases from V and 7 bases from J, with 18 bases between. This CDR3 region has 16 residues. The CDR3 protein is CASSESTREVGLGYTF. The CDR3 DNA follows: TGCGCCAGCAGTGAGTCTACGAGGGAAGTGGGCCTTGGCTACACCTTC.

The rearrangement links TRBV7-6 to TRBJ1-1; TRBD1 agrees at 7 bases. Trimming took 4 bases from V and 1 from J; bases not matched to a gene: 6. Germline CDR1 reads SGHVS; CDR2 reads FNYEAQ. The CDR3 is 15 residues long. CDR3 DNA sequence: TGTGCCAGCAGCTACAGGGGCAGGCCGAACACTGAAGCTTTCTTT. Protein: CASSYRGRPNTEAFF.

This chain uses TRBV2 with TRBJ2-5; TRBD1 aligns across 10 bases. Germline CDR1 reads SNHLY; CDR2 reads FYNNEI. The ends lost 8 bases at V and 5 bases at J; junction bases unmatched: 5. This CDR3 is 13 amino acids long. The CDR3 DNA reads as TGTGCCAGCGGGGGACAGGGGCGGGAGACCCAGTACTTC. Residues: CASGGQGRETQYF. Full variable domain (outside the CDR3, taken from reference TRBV2 and TRBJ2-5): EPEVTQTPSHQVTQMGQEVILRCVPISNHLYFYWYRQILGQKVEFLVSFYNNEISEKSEIFDDQFSVERPDGSNFTLKIRSTKLEDSAMYFCASGGQGRETQYFGPGTRLLVL.

The genes are TRBV18 and TRBJ2-7; tentatively, D is TRBD2 (7 bases). Trimming removed 6 bases from V and 0 bases from J, with 18 bases in between. CDR3 length: 16 amino acids. Looked up from germline, CDR1 is KGHSH and CDR2 is LQKENI. In DNA form, the CDR3 reads TGTGCCAGCTCGGGACTCGAGGGGGGGAGCTCCTACGAGCAGTACTTC. Protein product: CASSGLEGGSSYEQYF.